This T cell receptor (beta chain) comes out of a study of blood T cells in healthy people across ages. This clonotype was observed a handful of times. Trimming pared 4 bases from V and 4 bases from J, leaving 10 bases between. This CDR3 comprises 12 residues. Germline lookup yields CDR1 SQVTM and CDR2 ANQGSEA. The use of a sample-barcoded 5' primer and a J-beta primer mix characterized a second PCR of about 7 to 12 cycles. Each CDR3 protein is one row after TCRdb ran MiXCR on the 5' RACE reads. The sample includes approximately 730,000 distinct CDR3 sequences, about 55% seen only once; the top ten take roughly two fifths.

V usage is TRBV29-1 and J usage is TRBJ2-5; TRBD1 or TRBD2 may be the D gene (5 bases each). Sequenced: blood. The sequence was collected from an elderly man in good health. Here the CDR3 reads CSVVGTSETQYF. In DNA form, the CDR3 reads TGCAGCGTTGTAGGGACGTCAGAGACCCAGTACTTC.